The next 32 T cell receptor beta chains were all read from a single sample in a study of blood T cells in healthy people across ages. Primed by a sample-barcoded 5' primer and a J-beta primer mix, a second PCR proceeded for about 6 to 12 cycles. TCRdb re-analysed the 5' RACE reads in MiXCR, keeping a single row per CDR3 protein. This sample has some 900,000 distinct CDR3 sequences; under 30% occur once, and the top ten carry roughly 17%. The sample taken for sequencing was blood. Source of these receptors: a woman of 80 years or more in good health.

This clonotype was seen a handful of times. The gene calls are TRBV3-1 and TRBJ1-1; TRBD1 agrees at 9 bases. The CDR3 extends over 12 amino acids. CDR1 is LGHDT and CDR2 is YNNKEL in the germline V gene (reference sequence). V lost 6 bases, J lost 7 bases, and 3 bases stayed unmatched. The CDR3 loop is CASSHRGLEAFF. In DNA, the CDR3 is TGTGCCAGCAGTCACAGGGGGCTTGAAGCTTTCTTT.

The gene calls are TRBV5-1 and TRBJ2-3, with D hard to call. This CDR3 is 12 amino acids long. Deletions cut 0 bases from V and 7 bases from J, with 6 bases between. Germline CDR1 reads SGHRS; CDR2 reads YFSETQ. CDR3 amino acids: CASSLDTYTQYF. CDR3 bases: TGCGCCAGCAGCTTGGATACCTATACGCAGTATTTT.

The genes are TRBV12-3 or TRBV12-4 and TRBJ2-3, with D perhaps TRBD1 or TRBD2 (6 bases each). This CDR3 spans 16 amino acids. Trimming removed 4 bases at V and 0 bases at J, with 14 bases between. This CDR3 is CASSSRLGGSTDTQYF. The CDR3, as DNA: TGTGCCAGCAGTTCTAGACTAGGGGGGAGCACAGATACGCAGTATTTT.

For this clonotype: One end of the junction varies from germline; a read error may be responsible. The CDR3 here is CASSPLAGGQATQYF. In DNA, the CDR3 is TGTGCCAGCAGCCCGTTAGCGGGGGGGCAAGCGACCCAGTACTTC. The chain joins TRBV3-1 to TRBJ2-5; 11 bases are a match to TRBD2. In germline, CDR1 is LGHDT, CDR2 YNNKEL (reference sequence). CDR3 length: 15 amino acids.

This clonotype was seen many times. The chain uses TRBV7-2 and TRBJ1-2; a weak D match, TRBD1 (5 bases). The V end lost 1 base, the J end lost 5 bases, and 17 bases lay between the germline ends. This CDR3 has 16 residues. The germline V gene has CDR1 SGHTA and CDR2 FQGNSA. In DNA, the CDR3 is TGTGCCAGCAGCTTAGACGGGACTCCTGGGCCTTATGGCTACACCTTC. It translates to CASSLDGTPGPYGYTF. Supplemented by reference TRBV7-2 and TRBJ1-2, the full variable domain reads GAGVSQSPSNKVTEKGKDVELRCDPISGHTALYWYRQSLGQGLEFLIYFQGNSAPDKSGLPSDRFSAERTGGSVSTLTIQRTQQEDSAVYLCASSLDGTPGPYGYTFGSGTRLTVV.

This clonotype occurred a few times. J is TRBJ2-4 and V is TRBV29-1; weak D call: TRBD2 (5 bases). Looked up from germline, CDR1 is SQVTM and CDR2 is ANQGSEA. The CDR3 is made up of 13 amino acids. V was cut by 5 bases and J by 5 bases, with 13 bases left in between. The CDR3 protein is CSVRGISQNIQYF. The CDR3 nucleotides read TGCAGCGTTCGGGGAATATCCCAAAACATTCAGTACTTC.

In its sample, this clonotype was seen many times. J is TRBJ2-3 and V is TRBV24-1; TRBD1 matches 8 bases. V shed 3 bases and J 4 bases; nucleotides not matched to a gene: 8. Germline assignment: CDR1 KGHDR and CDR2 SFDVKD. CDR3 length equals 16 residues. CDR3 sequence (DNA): TGTGCCACCAGTGATCAGGGACAGGTTACACCAGATACGCAGTATTTT. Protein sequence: CATSDQGQVTPDTQYF.

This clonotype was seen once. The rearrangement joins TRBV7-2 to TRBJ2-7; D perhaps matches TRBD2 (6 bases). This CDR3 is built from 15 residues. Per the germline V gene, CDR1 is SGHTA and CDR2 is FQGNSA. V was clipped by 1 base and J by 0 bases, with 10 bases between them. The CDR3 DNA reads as TGTGCCAGCAGCTTAGGCGGGACCGCCTCCTACGAGCAGTACTTC. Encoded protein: CASSLGGTASYEQYF.

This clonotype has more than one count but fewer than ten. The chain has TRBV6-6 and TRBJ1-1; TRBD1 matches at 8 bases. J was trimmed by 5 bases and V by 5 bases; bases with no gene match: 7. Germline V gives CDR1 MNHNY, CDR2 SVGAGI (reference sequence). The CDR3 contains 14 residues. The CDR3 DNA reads TGTGCCAGCAGTCCCCAGGGGGCGCGGACTGAAGCTTTCTTT. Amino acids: CASSPQGARTEAFF.

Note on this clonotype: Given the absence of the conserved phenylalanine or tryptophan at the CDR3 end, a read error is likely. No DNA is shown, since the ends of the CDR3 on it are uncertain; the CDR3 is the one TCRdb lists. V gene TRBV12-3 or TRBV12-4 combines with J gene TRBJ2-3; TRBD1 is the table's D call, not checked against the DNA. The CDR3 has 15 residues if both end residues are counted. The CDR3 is CASSLSGGSADTQYS.

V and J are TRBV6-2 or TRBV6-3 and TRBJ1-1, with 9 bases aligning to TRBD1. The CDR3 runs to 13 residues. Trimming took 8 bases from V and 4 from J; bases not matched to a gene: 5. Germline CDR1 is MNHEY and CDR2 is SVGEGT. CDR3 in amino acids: CASGRQGGTEAFF. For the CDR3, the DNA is TGTGCCAGCGGTCGACAGGGGGGCACTGAAGCTTTCTTT.

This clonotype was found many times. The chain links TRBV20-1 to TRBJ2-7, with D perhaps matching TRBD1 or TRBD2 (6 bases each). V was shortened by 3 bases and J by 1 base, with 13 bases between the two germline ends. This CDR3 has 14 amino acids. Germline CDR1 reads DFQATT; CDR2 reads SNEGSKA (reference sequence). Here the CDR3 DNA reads TGCAGTGCTAGTCGACAGGCGGGATCCTACGAGCAGTACTTC. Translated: CSASRQAGSYEQYF.

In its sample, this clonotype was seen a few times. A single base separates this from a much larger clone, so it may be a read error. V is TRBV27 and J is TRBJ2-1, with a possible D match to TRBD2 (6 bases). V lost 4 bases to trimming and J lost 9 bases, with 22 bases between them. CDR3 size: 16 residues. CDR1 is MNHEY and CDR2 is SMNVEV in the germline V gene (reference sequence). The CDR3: CASSSAPPGISGEQFF. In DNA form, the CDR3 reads TGTGCCAGCAGTTCGGCCCCACCAGGTATTAGCGGTGAGCAGTTCTTC.

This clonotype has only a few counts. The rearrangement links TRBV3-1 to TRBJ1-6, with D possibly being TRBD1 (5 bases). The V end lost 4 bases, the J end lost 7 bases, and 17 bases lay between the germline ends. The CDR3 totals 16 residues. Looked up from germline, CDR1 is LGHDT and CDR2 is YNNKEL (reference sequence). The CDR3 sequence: CASSPLPHRNNSPLHF. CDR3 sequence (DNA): TGTGCCAGCAGCCCGCTCCCCCACAGGAACAATTCACCCCTCCACTTT.

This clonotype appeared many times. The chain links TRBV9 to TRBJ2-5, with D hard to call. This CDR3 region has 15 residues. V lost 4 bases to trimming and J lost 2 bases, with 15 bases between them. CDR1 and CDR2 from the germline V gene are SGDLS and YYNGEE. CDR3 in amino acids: CASSPRWSAQETQYF. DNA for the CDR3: TGTGCCAGCAGCCCAAGATGGAGTGCTCAAGAGACCCAGTACTTC.

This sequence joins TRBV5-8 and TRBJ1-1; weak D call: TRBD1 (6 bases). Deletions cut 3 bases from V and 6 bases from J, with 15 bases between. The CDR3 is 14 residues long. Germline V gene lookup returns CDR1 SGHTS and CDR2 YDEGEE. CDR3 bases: TGTGCCAGCAGCTGGTATGGACAGATGGCTGAAGCTTTCTTT. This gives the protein CASSWYGQMAEAFF.

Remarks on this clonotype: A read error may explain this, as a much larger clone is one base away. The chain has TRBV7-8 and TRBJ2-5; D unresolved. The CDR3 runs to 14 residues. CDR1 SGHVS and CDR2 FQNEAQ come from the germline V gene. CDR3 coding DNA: TGTGCCGGCAGCAACCGCCCGGCCCAAGAGACCCAGTACTTC. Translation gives CAGSNRPAQETQYF.

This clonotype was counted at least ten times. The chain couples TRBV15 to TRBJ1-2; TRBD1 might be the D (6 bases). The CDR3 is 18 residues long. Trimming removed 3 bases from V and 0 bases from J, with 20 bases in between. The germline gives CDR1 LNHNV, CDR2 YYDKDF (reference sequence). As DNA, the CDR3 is TGTGCCACCAGCAGGGAAACAGGGCCCAACTTAGCTAACTATGGCTACACCTTC. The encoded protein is CATSRETGPNLANYGYTF.

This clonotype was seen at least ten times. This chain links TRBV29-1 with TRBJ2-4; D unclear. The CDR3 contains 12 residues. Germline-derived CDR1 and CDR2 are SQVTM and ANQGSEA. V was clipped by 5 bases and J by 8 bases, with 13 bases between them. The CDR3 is CSVLGLEYIQYF. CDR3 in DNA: TGCAGCGTTTTGGGTCTTGAATACATTCAGTACTTC.

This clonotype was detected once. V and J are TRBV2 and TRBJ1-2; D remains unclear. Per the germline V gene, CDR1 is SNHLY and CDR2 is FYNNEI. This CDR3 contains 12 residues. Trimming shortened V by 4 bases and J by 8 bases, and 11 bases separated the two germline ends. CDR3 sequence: CASSVGRQGYTF. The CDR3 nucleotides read TGTGCCAGCAGTGTAGGGCGACAAGGCTACACCTTC.

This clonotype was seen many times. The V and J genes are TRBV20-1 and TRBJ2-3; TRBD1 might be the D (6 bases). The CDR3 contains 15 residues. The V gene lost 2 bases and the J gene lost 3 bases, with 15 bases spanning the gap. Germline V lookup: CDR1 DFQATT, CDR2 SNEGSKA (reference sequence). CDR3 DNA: TGCAGTGCTAGAAAGGGTCAGGGGATAACAGATACGCAGTATTTT. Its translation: CSARKGQGITDTQYF.

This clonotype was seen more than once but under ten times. The DNA for the CDR3 is TGTGCCAGCAGCCAGGCAAGCCGCGGAGGCTACACCTTC. Protein product: CASSQASRGGYTF. The chain combines TRBV3-1 with TRBJ1-2; D is unresolved. This CDR3 region has 13 residues. Germline V gene data show CDR1 as LGHDT and CDR2 as YNNKEL (reference sequence). V dropped 3 bases and J dropped 8 bases, with 13 bases sitting between them.

Here the CDR3 DNA reads TGTGCCAGCAGCTTGTCAGCGGGCTATGGTTTCTTT. This codes for CASSLSAGYGFF. V is TRBV5-6 and J is TRBJ1-1; D is uncertain. This CDR3 has 12 amino acids. The V gene lost 1 base and the J gene lost 13 bases, with 14 bases spanning the gap. CDR1 is SGHDT, CDR2 YYEEEE, per germline.

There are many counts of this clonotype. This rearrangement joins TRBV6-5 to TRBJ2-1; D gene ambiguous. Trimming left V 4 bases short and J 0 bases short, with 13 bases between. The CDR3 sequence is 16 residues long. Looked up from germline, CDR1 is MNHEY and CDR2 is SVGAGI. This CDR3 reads CASSSFGLSSYNEQFF. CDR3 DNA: TGTGCCAGCAGTTCGTTCGGGTTGAGCTCCTACAATGAGCAGTTCTTC.

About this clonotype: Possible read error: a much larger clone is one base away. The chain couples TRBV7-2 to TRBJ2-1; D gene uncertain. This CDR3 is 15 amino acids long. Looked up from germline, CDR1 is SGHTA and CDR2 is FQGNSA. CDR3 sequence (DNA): TGTGCCAGCAGCTTAGTCGGAGCGACCTACAATGAGCAGCTCTTC. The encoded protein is CASSLVGATYNEQLF. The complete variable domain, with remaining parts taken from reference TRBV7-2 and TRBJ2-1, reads GAGVSQSPSNKVTEKGKDVELRCDPISGHTALYWYRQSLGQGLEFLIYFQGNSAPDKSGLPSDRFSAERTGGSVSTLTIQRTQQEDSAVYLCASSLVGATYNEQLFGPGTRLTVL.

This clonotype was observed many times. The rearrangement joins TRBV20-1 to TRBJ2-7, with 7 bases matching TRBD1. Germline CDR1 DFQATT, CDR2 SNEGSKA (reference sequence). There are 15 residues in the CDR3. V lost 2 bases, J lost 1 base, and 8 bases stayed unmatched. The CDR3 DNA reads TGCAGTGCTAGACGTAAGGACAGGTGGTCCTACGAGCAGTACTTC. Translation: CSARRKDRWSYEQYF.

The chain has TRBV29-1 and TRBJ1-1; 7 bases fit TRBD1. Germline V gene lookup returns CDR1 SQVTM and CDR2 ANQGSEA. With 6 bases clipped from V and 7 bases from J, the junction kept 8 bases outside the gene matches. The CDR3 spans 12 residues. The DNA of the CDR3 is TGCAGCGTAGGCCAGGGGGGTATTGAAGCTTTCTTT. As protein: CSVGQGGIEAFF.

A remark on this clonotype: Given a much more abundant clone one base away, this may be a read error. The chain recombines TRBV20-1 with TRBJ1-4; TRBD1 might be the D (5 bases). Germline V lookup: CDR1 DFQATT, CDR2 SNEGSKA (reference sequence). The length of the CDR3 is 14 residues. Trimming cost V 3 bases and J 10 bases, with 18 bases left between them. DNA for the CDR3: TGCAGTGCTAGCCGTCCCGGGGGAATGGGAAAACTGTTTTTT. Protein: CSASRPGGMGKLFF.

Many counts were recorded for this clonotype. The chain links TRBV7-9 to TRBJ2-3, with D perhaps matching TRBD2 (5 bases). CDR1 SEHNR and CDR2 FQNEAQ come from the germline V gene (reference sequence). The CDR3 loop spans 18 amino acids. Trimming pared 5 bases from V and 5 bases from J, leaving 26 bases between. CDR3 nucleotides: TGTGCCAGCAGCCCCCTAACAGCGGTAGCCGGAGGAATAGATACGCAGTATTTT. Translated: CASSPLTAVAGGIDTQYF.

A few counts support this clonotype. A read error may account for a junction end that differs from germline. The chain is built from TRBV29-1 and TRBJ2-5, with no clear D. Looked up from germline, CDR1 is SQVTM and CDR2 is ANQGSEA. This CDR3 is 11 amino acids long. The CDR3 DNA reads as TGCAGCGTTGAAGATTCCAGGATGGCCTTCTTC. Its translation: CSVEDSRMAFF. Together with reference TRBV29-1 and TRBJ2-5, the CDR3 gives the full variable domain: SAVISQKPSRDICQRGTSLTIQCQVDSQVTMMFWYRQQPGQSLTLIATANQGSEATYESGFVIDKFPISRPNLTFSTLTVSNMSPEDSSIYLCSVEDSRMAFFGPGTRLLVL.

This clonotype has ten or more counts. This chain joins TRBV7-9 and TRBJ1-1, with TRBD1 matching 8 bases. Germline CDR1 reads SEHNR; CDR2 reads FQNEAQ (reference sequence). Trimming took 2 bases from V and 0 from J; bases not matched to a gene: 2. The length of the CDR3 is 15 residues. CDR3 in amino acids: CASSLQGAMNTEAFF. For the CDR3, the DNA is TGTGCCAGCAGCTTACAGGGGGCAATGAACACTGAAGCTTTCTTT.

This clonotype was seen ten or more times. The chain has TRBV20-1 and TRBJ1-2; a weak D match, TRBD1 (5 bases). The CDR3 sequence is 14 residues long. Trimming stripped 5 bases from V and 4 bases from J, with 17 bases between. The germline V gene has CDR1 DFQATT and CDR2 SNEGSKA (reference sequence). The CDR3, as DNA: TGCAGTGCTCCTCAATTGGGACGTTCCTATGGCTACACCTTC. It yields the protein CSAPQLGRSYGYTF.